This T cell receptor beta chain appears in the sequencing data of a study of beta chain features in type 1 diabetes. V lost 5 bases to trimming and J lost 2 bases, with 11 bases between them. The CDR3 contains 13 residues. Germline CDR1 SQVTM, CDR2 ANQGSEA. The isolated RNA, all of it, was reverse transcribed, so expressed TCRB transcripts were what got sequenced. TCRdb's copy holds only in-frame clones and misses some; the assay was immunoSEQ multiplex PCR. This table has about 260,000 clones, about 70% appearing once. V usage is TRBV29-1 and J usage is TRBJ2-3; TRBD2 is a possible D gene (5 bases). Sequenced material: naive CD4+ T cells from blood. This receptor was identified in a young man in good health. The CDR3 spells CSVTRDFTDTQYF. For the CDR3, the DNA is TGCAGCGTTACTAGGGATTTCACAGATACGCAGTATTTT.